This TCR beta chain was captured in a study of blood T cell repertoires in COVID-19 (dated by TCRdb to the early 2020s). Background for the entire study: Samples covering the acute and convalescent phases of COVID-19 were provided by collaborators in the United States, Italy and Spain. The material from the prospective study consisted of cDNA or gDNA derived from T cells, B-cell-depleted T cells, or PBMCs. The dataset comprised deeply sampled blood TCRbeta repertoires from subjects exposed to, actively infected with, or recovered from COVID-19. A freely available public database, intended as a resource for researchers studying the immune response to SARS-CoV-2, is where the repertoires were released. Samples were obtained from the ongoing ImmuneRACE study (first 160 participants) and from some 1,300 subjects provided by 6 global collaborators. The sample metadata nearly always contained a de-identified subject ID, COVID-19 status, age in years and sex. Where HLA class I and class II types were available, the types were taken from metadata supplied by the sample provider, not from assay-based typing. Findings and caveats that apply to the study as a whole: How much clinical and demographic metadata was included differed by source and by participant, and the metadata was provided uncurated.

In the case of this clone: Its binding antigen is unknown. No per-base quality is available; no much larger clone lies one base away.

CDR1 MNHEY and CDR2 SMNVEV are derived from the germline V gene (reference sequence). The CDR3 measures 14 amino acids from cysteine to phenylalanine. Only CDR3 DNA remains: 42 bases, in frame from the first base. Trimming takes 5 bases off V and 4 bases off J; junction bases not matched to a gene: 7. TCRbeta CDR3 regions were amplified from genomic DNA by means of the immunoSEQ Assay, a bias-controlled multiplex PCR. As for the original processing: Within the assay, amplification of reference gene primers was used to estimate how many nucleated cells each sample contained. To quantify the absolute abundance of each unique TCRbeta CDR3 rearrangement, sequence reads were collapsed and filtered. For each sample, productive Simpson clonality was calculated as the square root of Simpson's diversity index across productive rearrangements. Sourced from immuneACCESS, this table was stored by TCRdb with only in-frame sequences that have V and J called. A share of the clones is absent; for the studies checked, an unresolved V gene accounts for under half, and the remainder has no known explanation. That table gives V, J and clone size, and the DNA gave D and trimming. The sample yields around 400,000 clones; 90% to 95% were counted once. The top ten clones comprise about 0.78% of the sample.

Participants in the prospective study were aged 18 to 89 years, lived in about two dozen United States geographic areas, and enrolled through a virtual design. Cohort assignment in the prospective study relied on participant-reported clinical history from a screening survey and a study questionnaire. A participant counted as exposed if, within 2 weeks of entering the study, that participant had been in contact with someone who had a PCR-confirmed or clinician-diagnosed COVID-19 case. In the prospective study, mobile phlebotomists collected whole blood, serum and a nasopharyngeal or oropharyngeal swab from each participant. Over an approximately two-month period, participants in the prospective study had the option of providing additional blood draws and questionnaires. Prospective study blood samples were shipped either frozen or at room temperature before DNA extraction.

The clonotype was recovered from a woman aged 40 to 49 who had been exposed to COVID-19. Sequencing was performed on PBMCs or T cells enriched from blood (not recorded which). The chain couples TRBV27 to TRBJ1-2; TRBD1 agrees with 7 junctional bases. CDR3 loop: CASSASGGVYGYTF. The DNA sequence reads TGTGCCAGCAGTGCCTCAGGGGGTGTCTATGGCTACACCTTC.